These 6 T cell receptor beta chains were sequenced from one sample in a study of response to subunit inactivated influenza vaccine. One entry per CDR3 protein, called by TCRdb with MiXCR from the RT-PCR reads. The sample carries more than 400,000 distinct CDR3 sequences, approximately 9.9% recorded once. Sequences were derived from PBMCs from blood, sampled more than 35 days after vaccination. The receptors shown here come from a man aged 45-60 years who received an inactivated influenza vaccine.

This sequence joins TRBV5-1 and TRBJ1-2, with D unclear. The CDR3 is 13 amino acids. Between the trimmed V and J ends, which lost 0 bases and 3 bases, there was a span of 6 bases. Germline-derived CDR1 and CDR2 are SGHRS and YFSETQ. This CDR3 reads CASSLAPDYGYTF. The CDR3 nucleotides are TGCGCCAGCAGCTTGGCACCGGACTATGGCTACACCTTC.

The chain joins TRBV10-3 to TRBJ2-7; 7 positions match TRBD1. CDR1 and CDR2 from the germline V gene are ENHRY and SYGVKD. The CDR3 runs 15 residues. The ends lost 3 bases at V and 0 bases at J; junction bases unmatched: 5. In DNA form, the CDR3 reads TGTGCCATCAGTGACTGGGGACAGACCTCCTACGAGCAGTACTTC. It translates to CAISDWGQTSYEQYF.

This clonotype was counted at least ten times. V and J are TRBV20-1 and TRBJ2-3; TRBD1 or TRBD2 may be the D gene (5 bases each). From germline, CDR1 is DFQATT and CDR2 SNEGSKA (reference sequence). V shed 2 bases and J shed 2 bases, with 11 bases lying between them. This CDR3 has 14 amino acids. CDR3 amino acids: CSARTGGFTDTQYF. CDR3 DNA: TGCAGTGCTAGAACTGGGGGTTTCACAGATACGCAGTATTTT.

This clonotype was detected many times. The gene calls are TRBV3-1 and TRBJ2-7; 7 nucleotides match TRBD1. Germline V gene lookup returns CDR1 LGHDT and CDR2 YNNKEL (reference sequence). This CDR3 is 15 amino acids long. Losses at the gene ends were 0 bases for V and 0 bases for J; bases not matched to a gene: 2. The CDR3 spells CASSQEGGFSYEQYF. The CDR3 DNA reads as TGTGCCAGCAGCCAAGAAGGGGGCTTCTCCTACGAGCAGTACTTC.

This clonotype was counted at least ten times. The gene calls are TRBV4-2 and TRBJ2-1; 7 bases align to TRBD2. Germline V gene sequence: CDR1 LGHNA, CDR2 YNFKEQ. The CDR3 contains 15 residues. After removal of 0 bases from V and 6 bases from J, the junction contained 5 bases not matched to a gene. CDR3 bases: TGTGCCAGCAGCCAAGATCGGTCGGGGGGCAATGAGCAGTTCTTC. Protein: CASSQDRSGGNEQFF.

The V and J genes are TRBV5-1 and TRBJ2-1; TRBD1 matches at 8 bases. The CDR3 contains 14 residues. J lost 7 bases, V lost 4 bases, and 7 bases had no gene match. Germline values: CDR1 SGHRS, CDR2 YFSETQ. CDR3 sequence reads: CASSLGQVLNEQFF. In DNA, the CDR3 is TGCGCCAGCAGCCTGGGACAGGTCCTAAATGAGCAGTTCTTC.